These 4 T cell receptor beta chains share one sample of origin, sequenced in a study of cytomegalovirus exposure and HLA in healthy donors. Generated by immunoSEQ multiplex PCR, the TCRdb table keeps only in-frame clones and is missing some. The sample comprises 55,000 to 65,000 clones, 90% of which are singletons, and roughly 1% rests with the top ten. The sequencing input was PBMCs. All receptors come from a man aged 18 to 29 in good health and CMV-seronegative.

This clone was seen more than once but under ten times. The chain recombines TRBV4-3 with TRBJ2-3; no definite D call. The germline V gene has CDR1 LGHNA and CDR2 YSLEER. The CDR3 is 16 residues long. V was cut by 4 bases and J by 2 bases, with 16 bases left in between. CDR3 coding DNA: TGCGCCAGCAGCCCGACGGCCCATACAGACACAGATACGCAGTATTTT. This encodes CASSPTAHTDTDTQYF.

This CDR3 is CASSQDSGSVGAEQYF. The CDR3 bases are TGTGCCAGCAGCCAGGATAGCGGGAGTGTTGGGGCCGAGCAGTACTTC. The V gene is TRBV4-2, the J gene TRBJ2-7; TRBD2 matches 9 bases. CDR3 size: 16 residues. The ends lost 3 bases at V and 6 bases at J; junction bases unmatched: 12. Germline-derived CDR1 and CDR2 are LGHNA and YNFKEQ.

This clone was observed once. Distinct nucleotide sequences in the sample also encode this CDR3. CDR3 nucleotide sequence: TGTGCCAGCAGCTTAGGACAGTTTTACGAGCAGTACTTC. Protein: CASSLGQFYEQYF. The chain uses TRBV11-2 and TRBJ2-7; a possible D gene is TRBD1 (5 bases). The germline V and J ends were trimmed by 1 base and 4 bases, with 8 bases remaining between them. Germline V CDR1 and CDR2: SGHAT, FQNNGV. This CDR3 contains 13 residues.

V is TRBV10-3 and J is TRBJ2-7; the match to TRBD2 covers 9 bases. This CDR3 has 13 residues. Germline CDR1 reads ENHRY; CDR2 reads SYGVKD. V gave up 6 bases and J gave up 2 bases; unmatched junction bases: 2. The DNA for the CDR3 is TGTGCCATCAGCAGGACTAGCGCCTACGAGCAGTACTTC. This translates into CAISRTSAYEQYF.